A few counts support the clone carrying this T cell receptor (beta chain). Its specificity is not known. This record comes from a study of blood T cells in healthy people across ages. Primers used in a second PCR of about 6 to 11 cycles were a sample-barcoded 5' primer and a J-beta primer mix. TCRdb re-called the 5' RACE reads with MiXCR, one entry per CDR3 protein. The repertoire holds over a million distinct CDR3 sequences, with more than 35% as singletons. The individuals who served as donors were healthy Caucasians living in Russia, aged roughly 6 to 95. Each sample gave at least 6 million isolated PBMCs. Study-level points and caveats: Per million T cells, the diversity of TCR beta decreased roughly linearly as age advanced.

This CDR3 has 16 amino acids. Trimming at V came to 10 bases and at J to 3 bases, leaving 16 bases not matched to a gene. Looked up from germline, CDR1 is SGHAT and CDR2 is FQNNGV. The clonotype originates from a woman aged 55-70 years in good health. The chain combines TRBV11-2 with TRBJ2-3, with TRBD1 matching over 7 bases. Source material: blood. In DNA, the CDR3 is TGTGCCACCCATGTCAGGATGACAGGGTGGACAGATACGCAGTATTTT. This translates into CATHVRMTGWTDTQYF.